The 10 T cell receptor beta chains listed next were all sequenced from one sample in a study of cytomegalovirus exposure and HLA in healthy donors. PCR was performed using 60 Vbeta and 13 Jbeta primers. Method: immunoSEQ multiplex PCR; TCRdb's copy keeps in-frame clones and lacks some. The sample shows approximately 100,000 clones, about 74% of them seen only once. The sequenced sample consisted of PBMCs. Receptors were obtained from a female donor in good health and CMV-seronegative.

This rearrangement joins TRBV7-9 to TRBJ2-7, with TRBD2 matching over 7 bases. The CDR3 is 15 residues long. Germline V gene lookup returns CDR1 SEHNR and CDR2 FQNEAQ (reference sequence). V lost 5 bases to trimming and J lost 7 bases; unmatched junction nucleotides: 14. CDR3 region: CASSPGGRPREEQYF. The CDR3 DNA reads as TGTGCCAGCAGCCCAGGCGGCAGGCCGCGGGAGGAGCAGTACTTC.

The CDR3 DNA reads as TGTGCCAGCAGGCCGGGACAGTTACTCTACGAGCAGTACTTC. Its translation is CASRPGQLLYEQYF. V is TRBV5-8 and J is TRBJ2-7; 7 positions match TRBD1. Trimming cost V 5 bases and J 3 bases; bases outside gene matches: 8. The V gene's germline CDR1 is SGHTS and CDR2 YDEGEE. The CDR3 is 14 residues long.

V and J are TRBV5-5 and TRBJ2-7; a weak D match, TRBD2 (5 bases). Germline V gene sequence: CDR1 SGHKS, CDR2 YYEKEE (reference sequence). The V end lost 2 bases, the J end lost 2 bases, and 8 bases lay between the germline ends. The CDR3 length is 13 residues. CDR3 amino acids: CASSFRGAYEQYF. The DNA for the CDR3 is TGTGCCAGCAGCTTTCGGGGTGCCTACGAGCAGTACTTC.

The chain joins TRBV13 to TRBJ1-6; no clear D gene. Trimming pared 3 bases from V and 5 bases from J, leaving 11 bases between. The CDR3 loop spans 15 amino acids. Per germline, CDR1 PRHDT and CDR2 FYEKMQ (reference sequence). CDR3 sequence: CASSLFAENNSPLHF. CDR3 DNA: TGTGCCAGCAGCTTGTTCGCAGAAAATAATTCACCCCTCCACTTT.

V and J are TRBV10-2 and TRBJ2-3; D possibly corresponds to TRBD1 (6 bases). This CDR3 has 16 amino acids. Germline V lookup: CDR1 WSHSY, CDR2 SAAADI. With 4 bases removed from V and 3 bases from J, the gap between germline ends came to 17 bases. The CDR3 DNA follows: TGCGCCAGCAGTGCGGCCCAGGGGCGCGCGACAGATACGCAGTATTTT. This sequence encodes CASSAAQGRATDTQYF.

Points on this clone: The same CDR3 also results from other DNA sequences found in this sample. The rearrangement joins TRBV9 to TRBJ2-3; 7 bases map to TRBD2. Per the germline V gene, CDR1 is SGDLS and CDR2 is YYNGEE. Trimming at V came to 0 bases and at J to 0 bases, leaving 4 bases not matched to a gene. This CDR3 is built from 16 residues. Here the CDR3 reads CASSVGLAASTDTQYF. In DNA form, the CDR3 reads TGTGCCAGCAGCGTAGGACTAGCTGCTAGCACAGATACGCAGTATTTT. The variable domain in full, with the rest retrieved from reference TRBV9 and TRBJ2-3, is DSGVTQTPKHLITATGQRVTLRCSPRSGDLSVYWYQQSLDQGLQFLIQYYNGEERAKGNILERFSAQQFPDLHSELNLSSLELGDSALYFCASSVGLAASTDTQYFGPGTRLTVL.

The chain uses TRBV19 and TRBJ2-6; D unresolved. CDR1 LNHDA and CDR2 SQIVND come from the germline V gene (reference sequence). V shed 2 bases and J shed 1 base, with 6 bases lying between them. The CDR3 spans 15 residues. Written as DNA, the CDR3 is TGTGCCAGTAGTATAAGCCGTTCTGGGGCCAACGTCCTGACTTTC. It is translated as CASSISRSGANVLTF.

This chain uses TRBV6-1 with TRBJ1-6, with D unresolved. The CDR3 runs 14 residues. CDR1 is MNHNS and CDR2 is SASEGT in the germline V gene. V lost 3 bases to trimming and J lost 4 bases, with 7 bases between them. CDR3 protein: CASSDRLYNSPLHF. The DNA of the CDR3 is TGTGCCAGCAGTGACAGGCTATATAATTCACCCCTCCACTTT.

V usage is TRBV5-1 and J usage is TRBJ2-7; weak D call: TRBD1 (6 bases). Germline lookup yields CDR1 SGHRS and CDR2 YFSETQ. This CDR3 is built from 15 residues. The V gene lost 0 bases and the J gene lost 5 bases, with 15 bases spanning the gap. The CDR3, as DNA: TGCGCCAGCAGCTTGGGGCGACAGGCCCTCGACGAGCAGTACTTC. Translation gives CASSLGRQALDEQYF.

This sequence joins TRBV9 and TRBJ2-2; 9 nucleotides align to TRBD2. V lost 5 bases to trimming and J lost 4 bases; unmatched junction nucleotides: 15. Germline CDR1 is SGDLS and CDR2 is YYNGEE. This CDR3 region has 18 residues. CDR3 sequence reads: CASSHPRGGGASTGELFF. The CDR3 DNA reads TGTGCCAGCAGTCACCCCCGGGGCGGGGGGGCTAGCACCGGGGAGCTGTTTTTT.